The next 21 T cell receptor beta chains were all read from a single sample in a study of blood T cell repertoires in COVID-19. Clones were sequenced by immunoSEQ multiplex PCR, and TCRdb holds only the in-frame ones, with some missing. This repertoire shows a few hundred thousand clones, around 87% found once; its top ten account for roughly 2.1%. Sequencing input: peripheral blood. These receptors all stem from a young man with active or convalescent COVID-19.

The CDR3 loop is CASSYRSGRGYEQFF. CDR3 nucleotide sequence: TGTGCCAGCAGCTACCGGAGCGGGAGAGGCTATGAGCAGTTCTTC. The V and J genes are TRBV11-2 and TRBJ2-1, with 8 bases lining up with TRBD2. Germline V CDR1 and CDR2: SGHAT, FQNNGV. V was pared by 4 bases and J by 8 bases, with 10 bases of the junction left unmatched. CDR3 length equals 15 residues. Complete variable domain (other parts from reference TRBV11-2 and TRBJ2-1): EAGVAQSPRYKIIEKRQSVAFWCNPISGHATLYWYQQILGQGPKLLIQFQNNGVVDDSQLPKDRFSAERLKGVDSTLKIQPAKLEDSAVYLCASSYRSGRGYEQFFGPGTRLTVL.

V is TRBV4-1 and J is TRBJ2-5, with D perhaps TRBD2 (6 bases). Germline V lookup: CDR1 MGHRA, CDR2 YSYEKL. Trimming stripped 4 bases from V and 5 bases from J, with 14 bases between. This CDR3 is built from 14 residues. For the CDR3, the DNA is TGCGCCAGCAGCCCTGGGACTCCTCCCGAGACCCAGTACTTC. Translated: CASSPGTPPETQYF.

This chain connects TRBV6-5 to TRBJ2-1; the D gene is possibly TRBD1 (6 bases). Trimming cost V 2 bases and J 0 bases, with 11 bases left between them. Germline V gene data show CDR1 as MNHEY and CDR2 as SVGAGI. The CDR3 extends over 16 amino acids. This CDR3 reads CASSYIRGSSYNEQFF. CDR3 in DNA: TGTGCCAGCAGTTACATTAGGGGGAGCTCCTACAATGAGCAGTTCTTC.

The chain carries TRBV6-5 and TRBJ1-5; D is uncertain. V was clipped by 6 bases and J by 0 bases, with 3 bases between them. Germline V gives CDR1 MNHEY, CDR2 SVGAGI. This CDR3 is 12 amino acids long. The CDR3 nucleotides are TGTGCCAGCAGAGCTAGCAATCAGCCCCAGCATTTT. Protein: CASRASNQPQHF.

The V and J genes are TRBV5-4 and TRBJ2-7; 11 bases map to TRBD2. J was trimmed by 2 bases and V by 0 bases; bases with no gene match: 4. CDR1 is SGHNT and CDR2 is YYREEE in the germline V gene (reference sequence). CDR3 length: 16 residues. The CDR3 DNA reads as TGTGCCAGCAGCTTGGTGCTAGCGGGAGGTGCCTACGAGCAGTACTTC. Its translation: CASSLVLAGGAYEQYF.

The chain is built from TRBV20-1 and TRBJ2-3; D unresolved. Trimming left V 3 bases short and J 0 bases short, with 10 bases between. Germline V gives CDR1 DFQATT, CDR2 SNEGSKA (reference sequence). The CDR3 extends over 14 amino acids. The CDR3 sequence: CSASLKLSTDTQYF. The DNA for the CDR3 is TGCAGTGCTAGTTTGAAGCTGAGCACAGATACGCAGTATTTT.

The DNA of the CDR3 is TGTGCCAGCGGGGACACGTTGAACACTGAAGCTTTCTTT. Its protein is CASGDTLNTEAFF. The chain combines TRBV2 with TRBJ1-1, with D perhaps TRBD1 (6 bases). Germline-derived CDR1 and CDR2 are SNHLY and FYNNEI. The V end lost 8 bases, the J end lost 0 bases, and 10 bases lay between the germline ends. The CDR3 runs 13 residues.

This clone was seen once. The J gene is TRBJ1-6, the V gene TRBV10-2, with D uncertain. V shed 0 bases and J shed 5 bases, with 8 bases lying between them. This CDR3 region has 15 residues. Per the germline V gene, CDR1 is WSHSY and CDR2 is SAAADI. DNA for the CDR3: TGCGCCAGCAGTGAGTCCGGGAACAATAATTCACCCCTCCACTTT. Translating gives CASSESGNNNSPLHF.

The chain carries TRBV9 and TRBJ2-1; 8 bases are shared with TRBD1. This CDR3 is 16 amino acids long. CDR1 and CDR2 from the germline V gene are SGDLS and YYNGEE. V lost 0 bases, J lost 7 bases, and 9 bases stayed unmatched. CDR3 DNA: TGTGCCAGCAGCGTAGCTGGACAGGGAGGCGGGAATGAGCAGTTCTTC. This codes for CASSVAGQGGGNEQFF.

The chain couples TRBV11-3 to TRBJ2-1; possibly TRBD1 for D (6 bases). The germline V and J ends were trimmed by 3 bases and 6 bases, with 18 bases remaining between them. The CDR3 totals 16 residues. CDR1 is SGHNT and CDR2 is YENEEA in the germline V gene. The CDR3 is CASSFRSQGWGNEQFF. The CDR3, as DNA: TGTGCCAGCAGCTTTAGATCTCAGGGGTGGGGCAATGAGCAGTTCTTC.

The chain combines TRBV6-2 or TRBV6-3 with TRBJ1-5; D is possibly TRBD1 (6 bases). The germline V gene has CDR1 MNHEY and CDR2 SVGEGT. CDR3 length: 17 amino acids. Trimming shortened V by 2 bases and J by 1 base, and 15 bases separated the two germline ends. CDR3 DNA sequence: TGTGCCAGCAGTTACCCAGGACAGTACGCAAGCAATCAGCCCCAGCATTTT. Residues: CASSYPGQYASNQPQHF.

V usage is TRBV5-4 and J usage is TRBJ2-3; 14 bases match TRBD2. The V gene end was trimmed by 4 bases and the J gene end by 5 bases; junction bases not matched to a gene: 6. Germline V gives CDR1 SGHNT, CDR2 YYREEE (reference sequence). The CDR3 loop spans 16 amino acids. The CDR3 is CASSMTSGGAGDTQYF. Written as DNA, the CDR3 is TGTGCCAGCAGCATGACTAGCGGGGGGGCTGGAGATACGCAGTATTTT.

This clone turned up a few times. This chain connects TRBV6-2 or TRBV6-3 to TRBJ2-7, with D perhaps TRBD1 (6 bases). The V and J ends lost 0 bases and 5 bases respectively, with 11 bases between them. The V gene's germline CDR1 is MNHEY and CDR2 SVGEGT. CDR3 length: 14 amino acids. The CDR3 nucleotides read TGTGCCAGCAGTTACTCGATACAGGGTGACGAGCAGTACTTC. The encoded protein is CASSYSIQGDEQYF.

In its sample, this clone was seen a few times. The chain recombines TRBV11-2 with TRBJ2-2, with D possibly TRBD2 on 5 matching bases. The CDR3 is made up of 16 amino acids. The germline CDR1 and CDR2 sequences are SGHAT and FQNNGV. The V end lost 3 bases, the J end lost 5 bases, and 16 bases lay between the germline ends. The CDR3 bases are TGTGCCAGCAGCTTTTATCGGGATGTGAAGACCGGGGAGCTGTTTTTT. As protein: CASSFYRDVKTGELFF.

This clone has more than one count but fewer than ten. This chain connects TRBV27 to TRBJ1-2; 8 positions agree with TRBD1. This CDR3 is built from 15 residues. Germline-derived CDR1 and CDR2 are MNHEY and SMNVEV (reference sequence). V lost 5 bases and J lost 3; bases outside the gene matches: 8. CDR3 DNA: TGTGCCAGCAGTCTTCGGACAGGGTTGGACTATGGCTACACCTTC. Protein product: CASSLRTGLDYGYTF.

The genes are TRBV7-2 and TRBJ1-1, with D perhaps TRBD1 (6 bases). Trimming shortened V by 4 bases and J by 0 bases, and 12 bases separated the two germline ends. This CDR3 comprises 15 residues. From germline, CDR1 is SGHTA and CDR2 FQGNSA. CDR3: CASSSTGQLNTEAFF. As DNA, the CDR3 is TGTGCCAGCAGCTCCACCGGACAGCTGAACACTGAAGCTTTCTTT.

The chain has TRBV7-9 and TRBJ2-3; perhaps TRBD1 as D (5 bases). CDR1 and CDR2 (germline): SEHNR, FQNEAQ (reference sequence). This CDR3 is 14 amino acids long. V was trimmed by 6 bases and J by 4 bases, leaving 14 bases between them. The CDR3 region has the DNA TGTGCCAGCAGTCCATTTAGGGGCCCAGATACGCAGTATTTT. This sequence encodes CASSPFRGPDTQYF. Complete variable domain (other parts from reference TRBV7-9 and TRBJ2-3): DTGVSQNPRHKITKRGQNVTFRCDPISEHNRLYWYRQTLGQGPEFLTYFQNEAQLEKSRLLSDRFSAERPKGSFSTLEIQRTEQGDSAMYLCASSPFRGPDTQYFGPGTRLTVL.

The chain combines TRBV3-1 (or the pseudogene TRBV3-2) with TRBJ2-7, with a possible D match to TRBD1 (6 bases). CDR3 length equals 14 residues. CDR1 and CDR2 from the germline V gene are LGHDT and YNNKEL (reference sequence). Trimming removed 1 base at V and 2 bases at J, with 9 bases between. CDR3 sequence reads: CASSQGRTAYEQYF. The DNA of the CDR3 is TGTGCCAGCAGCCAAGGAAGGACAGCCTACGAGCAGTACTTC.

The chain carries TRBV2 and TRBJ1-1, with 9 bases matching TRBD1. CDR3 length: 13 residues. V shed 10 bases and J 10 bases; nucleotides not matched to a gene: 13. CDR1 is SNHLY and CDR2 is FYNNEI in the germline V gene. The CDR3 DNA sequence: TGTGCCACCGACTATGTACAGGGGGCAGGAGCTTTCTTT. It encodes CATDYVQGAGAFF. Looking up the rest from reference TRBV2 and TRBJ1-1 gives the full variable domain: EPEVTQTPSHQVTQMGQEVILRCVPISNHLYFYWYRQILGQKVEFLVSFYNNEISEKSEIFDDQFSVERPDGSNFTLKIRSTKLEDSAMYFCATDYVQGAGAFFGQGTRLTVV.

This chain joins TRBV11-1 and TRBJ1-3; TRBD1 might be the D (5 bases). The CDR3 covers 16 residues. V was clipped by 5 bases and J by 2 bases, with 16 bases between them. Germline values: CDR1 SGHAT, CDR2 FQDESV (reference sequence). CDR3 loop: CASSRVGGFAGNTIYF. The CDR3 DNA reads as TGTGCCAGCAGCCGCGTCGGGGGATTTGCTGGAAACACCATATATTTT.

This sequence joins TRBV5-1 and TRBJ2-7, with no clear D. V was clipped by 4 bases and J by 1 base, with 15 bases between them. The length of the CDR3 is 15 residues. Germline V gene sequence: CDR1 SGHRS, CDR2 YFSETQ. CDR3 protein: CASSPENGFSYEQYF. The CDR3 bases are TGCGCCAGCAGCCCCGAAAACGGGTTTTCCTACGAGCAGTACTTC.